This T cell receptor (beta chain) was captured in a study of cytomegalovirus exposure and HLA in healthy donors. Study background: Genotyping of roughly 400 donors showed that 80% to 85% belonged to the Caucasian-associated ancestry cluster. Study conclusions and caveats: The likely explanation for a cluster of highly shared sequence variants was sequencing artifact.

The CDR3 sequence is 16 residues long. Trimming at V came to 4 bases and at J to 3 bases, leaving 9 bases not matched to a gene. From germline, CDR1 is LGHNA and CDR2 YSLEER. Donors sampled were nominally healthy, though unrecorded immune exposures were likely. PCR primers comprised 60 Vbeta and 13 Jbeta primers. Measured with immunoSEQ multiplex PCR; TCRdb has only the in-frame clones, and not every one. The repertoire holds 96,000 or so clones, 65% to 75% seen once, with under 3% in the top ten. This clone was observed once. As yet, its antigen is unknown. This sequence originates from a female donor in good health and CMV-seropositive. This sequence joins TRBV4-3 and TRBJ1-1; 9 nucleotides line up with TRBD1. Sequencing used PBMCs. CDR3 nucleotides: TGCGCCAGCAGCCGGCTGAGGACAGGGGAGGACACTGAAGCTTTCTTT. This codes for CASSRLRTGEDTEAFF.